This is a list of T cell receptor beta chains from one sample in a study of metastatic and nonmetastatic thyroid tumors. TCRdb reanalyzed the PCR reads with MiXCR. The sample holds 30,000 to 35,000 clones, more than 15% seen once. The sequencing sample was made of blood. The receptors originated from a female donor with papillary thyroid cancer or a benign thyroid nodule (not recorded which). Some clones in this sample may be carry-over from other donors' samples. CDR3s include the opening cysteine and the closing phenylalanine or tryptophan. The order of the fields is V gene, clone size, J gene, D gene, CDR3 DNA, CDR3 protein. D genes are given only for firm matches. Only some rows state a clone size, as once, few, many or a class for expanded clones.

TRBV20-1	many	TRBJ2-5	-	TGCAGTGCTAGCCCAAAAGGGGGGTGGGGTGGGACCCAGTACTTC	CSASPKGGWGGTQYF
TRBV2	many	TRBJ1-1	-	TGTGCCAGCAGTGAAGTGGAGGGGGTTCGGGCTTTCTTT	CASSEVEGVRAFF
TRBV24-1	-	TRBJ2-2	-	TGTGCCACCAGTGATTTGCGTTTTGACACCGGGGAGCTGTTTTTT	CATSDLRFDTGELFF
TRBV2	medium-sized	TRBJ1-1	-	TGTGCCAGCAGTGAAGAGACGGATTACACTGAAGCTTTCTTT	CASSEETDYTEAFF
TRBV9	-	TRBJ1-5	-	TGTGCCAGCAGCGTAGGTCTAGGTCGACAGCCCCAGCATTTT	CASSVGLGRQPQHF
TRBV4-2	few	TRBJ1-5	TRBD1	TGTGCCAGCAGCCAACCGACAGGGGGGAGCAATCAGCCCCAGCATTTT	CASSQPTGGSNQPQHF
TRBV28	many	TRBJ2-5	TRBD2	TGTGCCAGCAGTTGGGGGCTAGCGGGAAGGGGGGGAGAGACCCAGTACTTC	CASSWGLAGRGGETQYF
TRBV4-1	many	TRBJ2-3	TRBD2	TGCGCCAGCAGCCAAGAGACTAGCGCTCCAGATACGCAGTATTTT	CASSQETSAPDTQYF
TRBV6-2/TRBV6-3	-	TRBJ2-3	-	TGTGCCAGCAGTTCGCCAAGTAGAGGGAAGACAGATACGCAGTATTTT	CASSSPSRGKTDTQYF
TRBV30	many	TRBJ2-1	-	TGTGCCTGGAGAGGTACGCGGAGCTACAATGAGCAGTTCTTC	CAWRGTRSYNEQFF
TRBV4-3	-	TRBJ2-7	TRBD2	TGCGCCAGCAACCCTGGGCTGCTAGCGGGATCACTTTCCTACGAGCAGTACTTC	CASNPGLLAGSLSYEQYF
TRBV12-3/TRBV12-4	many	TRBJ1-1	TRBD1	TGTGCCAGCAGGATGACAGGGGGCAAAATCACTGAAGCTTTCTTT	CASRMTGGKITEAFF
TRBV7-9	medium-sized	TRBJ2-3	TRBD2	TGTGCCAGCAGCCACCCAGCGGGGGACACAGATACGCAGTATTTT	CASSHPAGDTDTQYF
TRBV7-2	many	TRBJ1-1	TRBD1	TGTGCCAGCAGTCCACAGGGGTACACTGAAGCTTTCTTT	CASSPQGYTEAFF
TRBV4-1	many	TRBJ2-7	TRBD2	TGCGCCAGCAGCCCAATGGGGAGGGCCCACGAGCAGTACTTC	CASSPMGRAHEQYF
TRBV7-9	many	TRBJ2-3	TRBD2	TGTGCCAGCAGCCTAGCGGGGATTACTTCGGATACGCAGTATTTT	CASSLAGITSDTQYF
TRBV12-3/TRBV12-4	few	TRBJ2-1	-	TGTGCCAGCAGTTTTGAATCCTCGTACAATGAGCAGTTCTTC	CASSFESSYNEQFF
TRBV20-1	few	TRBJ1-1	-	TGCAGTGCTAGAGTTCCGGGAGTCGTCACTGAAGCTTTCTTT	CSARVPGVVTEAFF
TRBV6-5	few	TRBJ2-7	-	TGTGCCAGCAGTTATGAAGGGGGGCCTCACGAGCAGTACTTC	CASSYEGGPHEQYF
TRBV18	many	TRBJ1-5	TRBD1	TGTGCCAGCTCACTAGGACAGGGTAGTCAGCCCCAGCATTTT	CASSLGQGSQPQHF
TRBV6-1	many	TRBJ1-4	TRBD1	TGTGCCAGCTCTCGGGACAGGGGTGATGAAAAACTGTTTTTT	CASSRDRGDEKLFF
TRBV11-1	many	TRBJ2-7	TRBD2	TGTGCCAGCAGCCAGGGACTAGCCGACCGGGAGCAGTACTTC	CASSQGLADREQYF
TRBV28	many	TRBJ2-1	TRBD2	TGTGCCAGCAGTCCCCCTGCGGGAGTTGATGAGCAGTTCTTC	CASSPPAGVDEQFF
TRBV20-1	many	TRBJ2-7	TRBD2	TGCAGTGCTAGTGGCGGACTAGCGATAGAGCAGTACTTC	CSASGGLAIEQYF
TRBV4-2	many	TRBJ2-7	TRBD2	TGTGCCAGCAGCCAAGAAATAGCGGGAGGCTCTTCCGAGCAGTACTTC	CASSQEIAGGSSEQYF
TRBV6-1	-	TRBJ2-7	-	TGTGCCAGCAGGGGGACCTTGGGGCTGGGGGAGCAGTACTTC	CASRGTLGLGEQYF
TRBV10-3	many	TRBJ1-3	-	TGTGCCAATTCCCTGGGGGCACAAAACACCATATATTTT	CANSLGAQNTIYF
TRBV7-2	many	TRBJ2-3	TRBD2	TGTGCCAGCAGCTTATTTGGCGGGAGGGCCGGGGGCACAGATACGCAGTATTTT	CASSLFGGRAGGTDTQYF
TRBV5-1	many	TRBJ2-5	-	TGCGCCAGCAGCTTGGGTATAGGGGAGACCCAGTACTTC	CASSLGIGETQYF
TRBV6-1	few	TRBJ1-5	-	TGTGCCAGCAGCCCCCTCCCCGACGGCCTACATCAGCCCCAGCATTTT	CASSPLPDGLHQPQHF
TRBV25-1	-	TRBJ1-1	TRBD1	TGTGCCAGCACGACAGGGGGCGGTACTGAAGACTTCTTT	CASTTGGGTEDFF
TRBV6-5	many	TRBJ1-1	-	TGTGCCAGCAGTTACTCAGGGGTCTTCAGCACTGAAGCTTTCTTT	CASSYSGVFSTEAFF
TRBV28	many	TRBJ2-3	-	TGTGCCAGCAGTTCTATACCAGATACGCAGTATTTT	CASSSIPDTQYF
TRBV3-1	many	TRBJ1-6	-	TGTGCCAGCAGCCAAGATTGGGGGGTTTCACCCCTCCACTTT	CASSQDWGVSPLHF
TRBV24-1	many	TRBJ2-2	-	TGTGCCACCAGTGAGGTAGGGGAAGACACCGGGGAGCTGTTTTTT	CATSEVGEDTGELFF
TRBV2	many	TRBJ2-2	TRBD1	TGTGCCAGCAGTGAAGGAAGGACAGGGGCCCTCACCGGGGAGCTGTTTTTT	CASSEGRTGALTGELFF
TRBV15	many	TRBJ1-2	TRBD1	TGTGCCACCAGCACGGGACAGGGCTATGGCTACACCTTC	CATSTGQGYGYTF
TRBV12-3/TRBV12-4	few	TRBJ2-7	-	TGTGCCAGCAGCCTAGGGCCGCCCTACGAGCAGTACTTC	CASSLGPPYEQYF
TRBV2	many	TRBJ2-2	TRBD1	TGTGCCAGCAGTGAAGCGGGGGGGACAGGGATGCGGGAGCTGTTTTTT	CASSEAGGTGMRELFF